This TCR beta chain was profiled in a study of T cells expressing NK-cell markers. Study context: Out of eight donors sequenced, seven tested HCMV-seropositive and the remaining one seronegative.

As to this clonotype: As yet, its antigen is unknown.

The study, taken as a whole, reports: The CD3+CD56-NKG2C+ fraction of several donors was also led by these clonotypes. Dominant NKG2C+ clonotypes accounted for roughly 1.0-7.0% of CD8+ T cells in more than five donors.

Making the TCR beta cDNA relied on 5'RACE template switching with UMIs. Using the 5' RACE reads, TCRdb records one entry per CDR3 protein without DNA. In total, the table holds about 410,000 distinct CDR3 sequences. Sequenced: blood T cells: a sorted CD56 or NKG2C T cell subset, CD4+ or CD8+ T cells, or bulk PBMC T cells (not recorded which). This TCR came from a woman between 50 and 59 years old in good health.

The CDR3 sequence is CSALWGGRPNTEAFF. The rearrangement joins TRBV20-1 to TRBJ1-1. CDR1 is DFQATT, CDR2 SNEGSKA, per germline (reference sequence). The CDR3 contains 15 residues.